These T cell receptor beta chains were read from a single sample in a study of OX40 agonist ivuxolimab in advanced cancers. Measured with immunoSEQ multiplex PCR; TCRdb has only the in-frame clones, and not every one. The top ten clones hold approximately 0.71% of a sample with fewer than 90,000 clones, about 86% of them seen once. Sequenced material: CD4+ or CD8+ T cells sorted from blood, taken in a trial of the OX40 agonist ivuxolimab. These TCRs come from an adult with an advanced solid tumor such as melanoma, head and neck, liver or kidney cancer. Each CDR3 is given with its conserved first and last residue. A D gene is named only where the DNA matches it firmly. Some rows mark clone size as missing; the rest say once, few, many or name a class of expanded clone.

d_gene	abundance	j_gene	v_gene	CDR3nt	CDR3aa
NA	NA	TRBJ2-2	TRBV7-9	TGTGCCAGCAGCTTAGTGGCTCGGGGAACCGGGGAGCTGTTTTTT	CASSLVARGTGELFF
TRBD1	NA	TRBJ2-3	TRBV29-1	TGCAGCTCAGGACAGGGGACGGGAACGCAGTATTTT	CSSGQGTGTQYF
TRBD1	NA	TRBJ1-2	TRBV20-1	TGCAGTGCTCCCACAGGGGCTGGCTACACCTTC	CSAPTGAGYTF
TRBD1	NA	TRBJ1-2	TRBV29-1	TGCAGCGTTGCCGGACAGGGGAACTATGGCTACACCTTC	CSVAGQGNYGYTF
NA	NA	TRBJ1-2	TRBV4-1	TGCGCCAGCAGCCAAGATCTGTTACGGGGCTACACCTTC	CASSQDLLRGYTF
NA	medium-sized	TRBJ1-3	TRBV28	TGTGCCAGCAGTATCGTCTCTGGAAACACCATATATTTT	CASSIVSGNTIYF
NA	NA	TRBJ1-5	TRBV5-1	TGCGCCAGCAGCTTGGATGGGGGGATTAATCAGCCCCAGCATTTT	CASSLDGGINQPQHF
NA	once	TRBJ1-1	TRBV19	TGTGCCAGCAGGGCCGGGGGGGCCGTCACTGAAGCTTTCTTT	CASRAGGAVTEAFF
NA	NA	TRBJ1-2	TRBV19	TGTGCCAGTAGTTATCTGAGCGGCTACACCTTC	CASSYLSGYTF
TRBD1	NA	TRBJ1-1	TRBV28	TGTGCCAGCAGGGGTCCGGGACAGCCCGTAACTGAAGCTTTCTTT	CASRGPGQPVTEAFF
NA	few	TRBJ2-7	TRBV4-2	TGTGCCAGCAGCCAAGGCCGACAGGCCTACGAGCAGTACTTC	CASSQGRQAYEQYF
NA	NA	TRBJ1-1	TRBV27	TGTGCCAGCAGTTCCCCAGACAGGAACACTGAAGCTTTCTTT	CASSSPDRNTEAFF
NA	NA	TRBJ2-3	TRBV28	TGTGCCAGCAGTTCCGGGAGAGGTGCAGATACGCAGTATTTT	CASSSGRGADTQYF
NA	NA	TRBJ2-5	TRBV5-1	TGCGCCAGCAGCTTGCACGCCCCGGAGCAAGAGACCCAGTACTTC	CASSLHAPEQETQYF
NA	NA	TRBJ2-3	TRBV28	TGTGCCACGGGTGAAGGGGACACAGATACGCAGTATTTT	CATGEGDTDTQYF
NA	few	TRBJ1-4	TRBV10-3	TGTGCCATCAGTGGAGGGAGTACTGAAAAACTGTTTTTT	CAISGGSTEKLFF
NA	NA	TRBJ1-2	TRBV6-4	TGTGCCAGCAGTGACTCCCTCGGCGGCTACACCTTC	CASSDSLGGYTF
NA	NA	TRBJ2-1	TRBV18	TGTGCCAGCTCGGAGGCCAACGGGGAGCAGTTCTTC	CASSEANGEQFF
NA	NA	TRBJ2-3	TRBV25-1	TGTGCCAGCACCACCTCAATCCGGGGACTCAAGTCGGGGAATACGCAGTATTTT	CASTTSIRGLKSGNTQYF
TRBD1	NA	TRBJ1-1	TRBV5-1	TGCGCCAGCAGAGGACAGGGGAACACTGAAGCTTTCTTT	CASRGQGNTEAFF
TRBD1	few	TRBJ2-7	TRBV7-2	TGTGCCAGCAGCGTACCGGGACAGGGTTTCAACGAGCAGTACTTC	CASSVPGQGFNEQYF
NA	few	TRBJ2-7	TRBV4-2	TGTGCCAGCAGCCCGGGACAAAACGAGCAGTACTTC	CASSPGQNEQYF
TRBD2	once	TRBJ2-3	TRBV11-2	TGTGCCAGCGACCCGGCTAGCGGGAGTGATGATACGCAGTATTTT	CASDPASGSDDTQYF
TRBD2	NA	TRBJ2-3	TRBV11-3	TGTGCCAGCAGCTTGGGACTAGTTCAATCCCCAGATACGCAGTATTTT	CASSLGLVQSPDTQYF
NA	NA	TRBJ2-3	TRBV7-6	TGTGCCAGCAGCCTGGGACCCTCCCCGCCAGATACGCAGTATTTT	CASSLGPSPPDTQYF
NA	NA	TRBJ1-2	TRBV7-3	TGTGCCAGCAGCTTAACCCCGATGGCCAACGTGGGAGGCTACACCTTC	CASSLTPMANVGGYTF
NA	once	TRBJ1-1	TRBV7-2	TGTGCCAGCAACGTCAACTTACAGAACACTGAAGCTTTCTTT	CASNVNLQNTEAFF
TRBD2	NA	TRBJ2-2	TRBV4-2	TGTGCCAGCACCGGTAGCGGGAGGGCCGGGGAGCTGTTTTTT	CASTGSGRAGELFF
NA	NA	TRBJ1-2	TRBV28	TGTGCCAGCAGTTTTGAGGGGCGCAACTATGGCTACACCTTC	CASSFEGRNYGYTF
NA	NA	TRBJ2-4	TRBV5-8	TGTGCCAGCAGGAACATTCAGTACTTC	CASRNIQYF
TRBD1	NA	TRBJ2-1	TRBV7-9	TGTGCCAGCAGCTTGGACAGGGGGTACAATGAGCAGTTCTTC	CASSLDRGYNEQFF
TRBD1	NA	TRBJ2-4	TRBV5-4	TGTGCCAGCAGCGGACGGGACAGGGGGAACATTCAGTACTTC	CASSGRDRGNIQYF
NA	few	TRBJ2-7	TRBV6-1	TGTGCCAGCAGCGAAACAGGTAACGAGCAGTACTTC	CASSETGNEQYF
NA	NA	TRBJ1-2	TRBV5-4	TGTGCCAGCAGCTTACCGGGACACTATTTGCCGGGAGGCTACACCTTC	CASSLPGHYLPGGYTF
NA	NA	TRBJ1-1	TRBV5-1	TGCGCCAGCAGCTTGGATACAGGCGGGGGCAACACTGAAGCTTTCTTT	CASSLDTGGGNTEAFF
TRBD2	NA	TRBJ2-7	TRBV11-2	TGTGCCAGCAGCCAACTAGCGGGAGGGCCACACGAGCAGTACTTC	CASSQLAGGPHEQYF
TRBD2	few	TRBJ2-3	TRBV30	TGTGCCTGGAGTGAACTAGCGGGAAACACAGATACGCAGTATTTT	CAWSELAGNTDTQYF
NA	few	TRBJ2-1	TRBV7-2	TGTGCCAGCAGATTTCGGGACTGGGGCAATGAGCAGTTCTTC	CASRFRDWGNEQFF
NA	NA	TRBJ2-3	TRBV28	TGTGCCAGCAGCCTCCGAGGGACAGATACGCAGTATTTT	CASSLRGTDTQYF
NA	NA	TRBJ2-5	TRBV7-9	TGTGCCAGCAGCTTAGACTCCCGAGGGGAGACCCAGTACTTC	CASSLDSRGETQYF
NA	NA	TRBJ2-1	TRBV27	TGTGCCAGTAGACAGATCTCACCACTATACAATGAGCAGTTCTTC	CASRQISPLYNEQFF
TRBD2	NA	TRBJ2-3	TRBV5-1	TGCGCCAGCAGCTTTCGAGCGGGAGAGAAAGATACGCAGTATTTT	CASSFRAGEKDTQYF
NA	NA	TRBJ1-2	TRBV5-1	TGCGCCAGCAGCTTGGCCCAGGGGTCGGATGGCTACACCTTC	CASSLAQGSDGYTF
TRBD2	once	TRBJ2-5	TRBV5-4	TGTGCCAGCAGTCCCCCTCCTAGCGGCCAAGAGACCCAGTACTTC	CASSPPPSGQETQYF
NA	NA	TRBJ2-6	TRBV5-1	TGCGCCAGCAGGATGGGCCTGTCTGGGGCCAACGTCCTGACTTTC	CASRMGLSGANVLTF
NA	NA	TRBJ2-5	TRBV19	TGTGCCAGTAGGCAGGGGGGGGTTGAGACCCAGTACTTC	CASRQGGVETQYF
NA	NA	TRBJ2-7	TRBV19	TGTGCCAGTAGTAGGCGGCAGAGCTCCTACGAGCAGTACTTC	CASSRRQSSYEQYF
TRBD2	NA	TRBJ2-2	TRBV2	TGTGCCAGCACGGTCGGGAGGGGCAGCACCGGGGAGCTGTTTTTT	CASTVGRGSTGELFF
NA	NA	TRBJ2-1	TRBV27	TGTGCCAGCAGCACAGTTGCTAGCGCCAGGAGCTCCTACAATGAGCAGTTCTTC	CASSTVASARSSYNEQFF
TRBD1	NA	TRBJ1-5	TRBV6-4	TGTGCCAGCAGCAGGACAGGGGGAACAAAAAATCAGCCCCAGCATTTT	CASSRTGGTKNQPQHF
NA	NA	TRBJ2-3	TRBV6-6	TGTGCCAGCAGTTTTGGACGGGCGGGCTACACAGATACGCAGTATTTT	CASSFGRAGYTDTQYF